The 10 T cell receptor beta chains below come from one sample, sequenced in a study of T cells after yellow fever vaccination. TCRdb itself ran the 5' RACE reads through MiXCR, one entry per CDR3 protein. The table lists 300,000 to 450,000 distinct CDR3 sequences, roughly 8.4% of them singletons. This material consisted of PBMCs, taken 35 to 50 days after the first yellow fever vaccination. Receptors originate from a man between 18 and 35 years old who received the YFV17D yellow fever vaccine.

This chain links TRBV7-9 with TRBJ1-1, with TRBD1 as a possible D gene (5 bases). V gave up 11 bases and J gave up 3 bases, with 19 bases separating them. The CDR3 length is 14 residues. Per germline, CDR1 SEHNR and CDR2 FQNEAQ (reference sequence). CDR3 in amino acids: CALSAGAGDTEAFF. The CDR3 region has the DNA TGTGCCCTTTCGGCTGGGGCTGGGGACACTGAAGCTTTCTTT.

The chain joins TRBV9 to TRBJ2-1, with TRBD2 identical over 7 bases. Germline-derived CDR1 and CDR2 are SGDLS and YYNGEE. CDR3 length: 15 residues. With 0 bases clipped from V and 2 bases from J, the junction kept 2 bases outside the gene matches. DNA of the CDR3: TGTGCCAGCAGCGTAGGCGGGGGAACCTACAATGAGCAGTTCTTC. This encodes CASSVGGGTYNEQFF.

The DNA of the CDR3 is TGTGCCAGCAGTGCCCGCGGGACAGGCGGTCCGACCCAGTACTTC. This gives the protein CASSARGTGGPTQYF. The rearrangement joins TRBV9 to TRBJ2-5, with 8 bases identical to TRBD1. J lost 7 bases, V lost 5 bases, and 13 bases had no gene match. The CDR3 is made up of 15 amino acids. The germline CDR1 and CDR2 sequences are SGDLS and YYNGEE.

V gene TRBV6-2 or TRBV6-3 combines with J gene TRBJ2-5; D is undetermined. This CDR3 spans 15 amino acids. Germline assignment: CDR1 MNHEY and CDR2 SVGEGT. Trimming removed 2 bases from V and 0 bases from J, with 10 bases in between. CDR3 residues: CASSYPLLYQETQYF. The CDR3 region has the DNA TGTGCCAGCAGTTACCCCCTTCTGTACCAAGAGACCCAGTACTTC.

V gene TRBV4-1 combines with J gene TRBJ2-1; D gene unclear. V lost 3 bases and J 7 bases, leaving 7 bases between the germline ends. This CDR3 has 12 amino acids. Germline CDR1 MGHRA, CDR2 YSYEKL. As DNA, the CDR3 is TGCGCCAGCAGCCATCTAACTAATGAGCAGTTCTTC. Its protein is CASSHLTNEQFF.

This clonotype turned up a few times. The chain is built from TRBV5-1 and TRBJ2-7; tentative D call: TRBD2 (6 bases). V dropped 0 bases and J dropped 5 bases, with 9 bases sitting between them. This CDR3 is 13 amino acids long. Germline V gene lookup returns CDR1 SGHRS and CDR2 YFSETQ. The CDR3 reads CASSLAGVNEQYF. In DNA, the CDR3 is TGCGCCAGCAGCTTGGCGGGGGTGAACGAGCAGTACTTC. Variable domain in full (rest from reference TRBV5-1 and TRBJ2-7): KAGVTQTPRYLIKTRGQQVTLSCSPISGHRSVSWYQQTPGQGLQFLFEYFSETQRNKGNFPGRFSGRQFSNSRSEMNVSTLELGDSALYLCASSLAGVNEQYFGPGTRLTVT.

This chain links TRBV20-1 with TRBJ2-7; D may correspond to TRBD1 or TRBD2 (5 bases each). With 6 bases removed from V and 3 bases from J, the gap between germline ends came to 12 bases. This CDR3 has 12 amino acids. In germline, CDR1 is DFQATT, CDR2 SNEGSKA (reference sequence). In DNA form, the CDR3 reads TGCAGTGCCGGCAATGGGGGCTACGAGCAGTACTTC. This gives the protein CSAGNGGYEQYF.

The CDR3 loop reads CASSLFQFAGGLTDTQYF. The CDR3 DNA reads as TGTGCCAGCAGCTTATTCCAGTTCGCGGGGGGCCTCACAGATACGCAGTATTTT. The V gene is TRBV11-1, the J gene TRBJ2-3, with 8 positions matching TRBD2. Unmatched junction bases numbered 12, after V lost 2 bases and J lost 2 bases. This CDR3 region has 18 residues. Germline values: CDR1 SGHAT, CDR2 FQDESV (reference sequence).

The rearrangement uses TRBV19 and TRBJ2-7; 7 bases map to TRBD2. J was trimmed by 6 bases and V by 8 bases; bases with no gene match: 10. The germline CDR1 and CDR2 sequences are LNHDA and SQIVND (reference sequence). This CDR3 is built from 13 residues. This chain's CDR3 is CASAPRGGREQYV. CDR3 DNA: TGTGCCAGTGCCCCCCGCGGGGGTCGCGAGCAGTACGTC.

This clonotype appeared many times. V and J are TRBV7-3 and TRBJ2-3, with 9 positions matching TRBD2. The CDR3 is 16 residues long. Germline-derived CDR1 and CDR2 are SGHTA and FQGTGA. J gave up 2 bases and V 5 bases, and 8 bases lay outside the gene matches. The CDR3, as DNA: TGTGCCAGCAGCCCGCTGGGACTAGCCGACACAGATACGCAGTATTTT. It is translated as CASSPLGLADTDTQYF.